This is a list of T cell receptor beta chains from one sample in a study of sequential checkpoint blockade in melanoma. Method: immunoSEQ multiplex PCR; TCRdb's copy keeps in-frame clones and lacks some. The sample lists some 22,000 clones; around 27% were seen once. This material consisted of tumor tissue (inferred from file names), taken from a patient given nivolumab and ipilimumab in sequence. The receptors stem from a human donor with melanoma. The CDR3 runs from the conserved cysteine through the conserved F or W. Each record gives: V gene, CDR3 protein.

TRBV6-8 | CARGTPSSYNSPLHF
TRBV28 | CASSLGTSGRVGTQYF
TRBV18 | CASSPGTSGMKTQYF
TRBV5-1 | CASNIDGQGTYGYTF
TRBV28 | CASTTWGVGAFF
TRBV30 | CAWSVQGSYNEQFF
TRBV28 | CASSKGFTQPQHF
TRBV6-8 | CASSRQQGGYEQYF
TRBV14 | CASSHQGLGQPQHF
TRBV5-1 | CASSPLTSGGPGELFF
TRBV30 | CAWSRQGLGYGYTF
TRBV30 | CAWSVHLDIWSSPLHF
TRBV5-1 | CASSLAVGLAKNIQYF
TRBV4-1 | CASSQGLASDTQYF
TRBV1 | CASSQDAREAYGYTF
TRBV6-4 | CASRIPGTGGVGYTF
TRBV29-1 | CSVVGQSYEQYF
TRBV4-1 | CASSQSWGQTATDSYEQYF
TRBV5-1 | CASSVTGTGDLYTF
TRBV28 | CASSSWAGGDSPLHF
TRBV23-1 | CASSLVSVANTGELFF
TRBV13 | CASSLGGGLTDTQYF
TRBV28 | CASTLTGTASYEQYF
TRBV18 | CASSPGQDPQYF
TRBV4-1 | CASSQSGQGNQPQHF
TRBV28 | CASSSVGASTNQPQHF
TRBV6-8 | CASSYLRGWNTEAFF
TRBV5-1 | CASRQGGSRHEQYF
TRBV5-1 | CASSLALAGGGEQFF
TRBV19 | CASSIPGGKYEQYF
TRBV7-5 | CASSLGTGDAGELFF
TRBV6-9 | CASRYPGELFF
TRBV12-5 | CASTMGGDEQYF
TRBV28 | CASSLSLIWASYEQYF
TRBV4-1 | CASSQDGRTYEQYF
TRBV5-1 | CASSLDRSGTADGYTF
TRBV6-1 | CASSEARGAPDEQYF
TRBV9 | CASSHPTRGLAGTFAYEQYF
TRBV6-8 | CASRTHGTEAFF
TRBV6-8 | CASSYSRGYEQYF
TRBV23-1 | CASSQRASGVPDRGTDTQYF
TRBV11-3 | CASSSLGAPGTGELFF
TRBV14 | CASSQGDGKNTEAFF
TRBV25-1 | CASSDPTVNYGYTF
TRBV5-1 | CASSLRAGDPGELFF
TRBV14 | CASSQVSEPTGRGYTF
TRBV9 | CASSPPPADYNEQFF
TRBV6-8 | CASSYGLQGRDKNIQYF
TRBV28 | CATRVGSDNQPQHF
TRBV28 | CASSSPSGTSNEQFF
TRBV19 | CASSEYVSSYEQYF
TRBV11-3 | CASSLEPHTGELFF
TRBV6-8 | CASSDRITNEKLFF
TRBV7-7 | CASSARDRANSPLHF
TRBV28 | CATWDRLNTEAFF
TRBV19 | CASSIRRGDQETQYF
TRBV6-8 | CASSTPLGRTQYF
TRBV16 | CASSQSVGQGPGELFF
TRBV10-2 | CASSENGSNQPQHF
TRBV6-4 | CAISESGSSNQPQHF